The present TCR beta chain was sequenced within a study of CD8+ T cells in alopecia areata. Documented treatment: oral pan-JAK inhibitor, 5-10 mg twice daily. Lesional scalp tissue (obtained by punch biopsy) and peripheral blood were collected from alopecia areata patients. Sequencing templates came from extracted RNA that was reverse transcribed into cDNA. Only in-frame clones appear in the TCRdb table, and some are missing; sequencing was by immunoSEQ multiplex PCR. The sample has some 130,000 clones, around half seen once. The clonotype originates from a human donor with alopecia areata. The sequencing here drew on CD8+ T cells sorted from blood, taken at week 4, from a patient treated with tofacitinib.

CDR3 nucleotide sequence: TGTGCCAGCAGTGAATATTCACAGCAATACGAGCAGTACTTC. Residues: CASSEYSQQYEQYF. The chain uses TRBV25-1 and TRBJ2-7; D call uncertain. Between the trimmed V and J ends, which lost 0 bases and 4 bases, there was a span of 10 bases. This CDR3 comprises 14 residues. Germline CDR1 and CDR2: MGHDK and SYGVNS.